Reported below is one T cell receptor (beta chain). The antigen remains undetermined. These data are taken from a study of cytomegalovirus exposure and HLA in healthy donors. Repertoires were generated with immunoSEQ multiplex PCR, while TCRdb's copy carries only in-frame clones and drops some. Altogether around 200,000 clones are present, roughly 84% being singletons, with the ten largest covering 2.5% to 3%. Study-level points and caveats: According to a later analysis, TCR clusters from the first cohort tended to co-occur in the approximately 120 validation repertoires.

Trimming cost V 10 bases and J 9 bases; bases outside gene matches: 10. The CDR3 consists of 13 residues. The germline CDR1 and CDR2 sequences are SNHLY and FYNNEI. This clonotype originated in a woman aged 18-35 years in good health and CMV-seropositive. Sequenced: PBMCs. The rearrangement uses TRBV2 and TRBJ2-1; 9 positions match TRBD2. This chain's CDR3 is CATLGLAGSEQFF. Here the CDR3 DNA reads TGTGCCACGCTGGGGCTAGCGGGAAGTGAGCAGTTCTTC. The variable domain in full, with the rest retrieved from reference TRBV2 and TRBJ2-1, is EPEVTQTPSHQVTQMGQEVILRCVPISNHLYFYWYRQILGQKVEFLVSFYNNEISEKSEIFDDQFSVERPDGSNFTLKIRSTKLEDSAMYFCATLGLAGSEQFFGPGTRLTVL.